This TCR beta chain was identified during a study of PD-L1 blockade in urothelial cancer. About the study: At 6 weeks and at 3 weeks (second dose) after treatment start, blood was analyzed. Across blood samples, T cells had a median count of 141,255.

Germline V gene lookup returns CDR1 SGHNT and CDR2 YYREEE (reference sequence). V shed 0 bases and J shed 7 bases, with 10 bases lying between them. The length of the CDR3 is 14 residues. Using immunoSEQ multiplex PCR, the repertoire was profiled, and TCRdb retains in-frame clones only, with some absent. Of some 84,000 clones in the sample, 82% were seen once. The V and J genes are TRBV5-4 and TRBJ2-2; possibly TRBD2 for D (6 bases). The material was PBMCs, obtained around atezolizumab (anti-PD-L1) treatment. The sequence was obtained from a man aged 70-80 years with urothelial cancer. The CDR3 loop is CASSLGLAVGELFF. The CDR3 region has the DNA TGTGCCAGCAGCTTGGGTTTAGCGGTCGGGGAGCTGTTTTTT.